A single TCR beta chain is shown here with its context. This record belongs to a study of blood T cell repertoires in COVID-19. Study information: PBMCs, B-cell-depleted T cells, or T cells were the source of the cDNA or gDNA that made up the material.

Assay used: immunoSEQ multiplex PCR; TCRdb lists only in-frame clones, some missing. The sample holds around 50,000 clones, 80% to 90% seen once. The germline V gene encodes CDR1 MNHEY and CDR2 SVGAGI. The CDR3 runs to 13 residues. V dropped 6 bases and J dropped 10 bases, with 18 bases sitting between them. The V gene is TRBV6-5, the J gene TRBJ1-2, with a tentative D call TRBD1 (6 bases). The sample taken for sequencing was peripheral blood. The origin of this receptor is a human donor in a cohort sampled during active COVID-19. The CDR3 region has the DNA TGTGCCAGCAGCCCGGGACAAAAGGGAGTCTACACCTTC. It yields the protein CASSPGQKGVYTF.